The clone carrying this TCR beta chain was counted a few times. What it binds is unknown. The CDR3 sequence is 14 residues long. Germline V gene sequence: CDR1 MNHEY, CDR2 SVGAGI. The ends were cut back, 6 bases at V and 2 bases at J, with 14 bases in the middle. This sample was taken from a study of cytomegalovirus exposure and HLA in healthy donors. For the study at large: The early release's HLA-typed donors yielded roughly 85 million unique TCRs.

Primers: 60 Vbeta forward and 13 Jbeta reverse. The table came from immunoSEQ multiplex PCR; TCRdb's copy has only in-frame clones and leaves some out. The table has about 120,000 clones, roughly 80% seen once; the top ten hold about 32%. The study, taken as a whole, reports: Researchers catalogued approximately 170 TCR beta chains as cytomegalovirus-associated. Reports showed the classifier diagnosing cytomegalovirus status with high specificity and sensitivity.

The origin of this receptor is a man in his 60s in good health and CMV-seropositive. The chain combines TRBV6-5 with TRBJ2-7; tentative D call: TRBD1 (6 bases). Sequenced input: PBMCs. In DNA, the CDR3 is TGTGCCAGCAGAATGAGAGGGGGTACCTACGAGCAGTACTTC. This translates into CASRMRGGTYEQYF.